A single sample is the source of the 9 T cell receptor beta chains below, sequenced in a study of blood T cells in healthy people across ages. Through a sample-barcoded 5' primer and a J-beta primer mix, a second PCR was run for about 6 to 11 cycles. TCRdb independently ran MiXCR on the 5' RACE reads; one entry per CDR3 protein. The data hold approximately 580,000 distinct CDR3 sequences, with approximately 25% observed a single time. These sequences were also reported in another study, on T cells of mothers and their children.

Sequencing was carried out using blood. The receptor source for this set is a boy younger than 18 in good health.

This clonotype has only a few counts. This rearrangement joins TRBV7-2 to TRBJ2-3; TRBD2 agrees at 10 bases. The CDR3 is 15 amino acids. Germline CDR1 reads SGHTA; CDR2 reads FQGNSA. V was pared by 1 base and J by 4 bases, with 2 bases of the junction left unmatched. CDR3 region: CASSLGLAGADTQYF. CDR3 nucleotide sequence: TGTGCCAGCAGCTTAGGTCTAGCGGGAGCAGATACGCAGTATTTT.

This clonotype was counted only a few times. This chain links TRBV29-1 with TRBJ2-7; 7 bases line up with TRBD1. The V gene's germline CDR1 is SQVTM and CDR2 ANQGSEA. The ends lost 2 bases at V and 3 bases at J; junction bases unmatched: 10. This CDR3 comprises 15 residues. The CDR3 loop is CSVETYTGANYEQYF. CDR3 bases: TGCAGCGTTGAAACGTACACAGGGGCGAACTACGAGCAGTACTTC.

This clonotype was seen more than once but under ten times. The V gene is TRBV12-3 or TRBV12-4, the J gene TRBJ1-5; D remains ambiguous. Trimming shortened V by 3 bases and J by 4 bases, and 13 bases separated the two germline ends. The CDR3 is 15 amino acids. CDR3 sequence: CASSLTRGSNQPQHF. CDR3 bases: TGTGCCAGCAGTTTGACACGAGGTTCTAATCAGCCCCAGCATTTT.

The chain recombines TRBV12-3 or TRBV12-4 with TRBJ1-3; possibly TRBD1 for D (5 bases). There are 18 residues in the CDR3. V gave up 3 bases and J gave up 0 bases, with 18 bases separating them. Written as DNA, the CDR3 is TGTGCCAGCAGTTTTCCGACCAGGGACGATCTCTCTGGAAACACCATATATTTT. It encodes CASSFPTRDDLSGNTIYF.

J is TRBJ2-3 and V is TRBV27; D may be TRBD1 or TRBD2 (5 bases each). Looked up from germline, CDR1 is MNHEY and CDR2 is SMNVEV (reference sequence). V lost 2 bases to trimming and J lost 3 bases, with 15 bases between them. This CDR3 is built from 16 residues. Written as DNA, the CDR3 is TGTGCCAGCAGTTTAGCGCCGGGACCTCGGACAGATACGCAGTATTTT. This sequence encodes CASSLAPGPRTDTQYF.

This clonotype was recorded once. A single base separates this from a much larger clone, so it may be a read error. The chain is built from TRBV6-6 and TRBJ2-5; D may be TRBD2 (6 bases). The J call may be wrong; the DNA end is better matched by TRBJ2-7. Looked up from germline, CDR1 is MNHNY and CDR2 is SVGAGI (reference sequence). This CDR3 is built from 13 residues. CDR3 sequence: CASSYGEAYEQYF. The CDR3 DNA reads TGTGCCAGCAGTTACGGGGAGGCCTACGAGCAGTACTTC.

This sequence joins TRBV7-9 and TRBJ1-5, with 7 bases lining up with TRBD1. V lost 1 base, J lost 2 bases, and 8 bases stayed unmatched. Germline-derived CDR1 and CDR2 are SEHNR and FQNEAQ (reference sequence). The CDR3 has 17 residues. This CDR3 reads CASSLGADRSGNQPQHF. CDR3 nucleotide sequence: TGTGCCAGCAGCTTAGGGGCGGACAGGTCGGGCAATCAGCCCCAGCATTTT.

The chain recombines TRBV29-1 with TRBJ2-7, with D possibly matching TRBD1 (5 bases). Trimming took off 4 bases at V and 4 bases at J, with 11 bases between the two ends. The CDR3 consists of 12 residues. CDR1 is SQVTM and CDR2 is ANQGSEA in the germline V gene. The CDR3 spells CSVGPQGYEQYF. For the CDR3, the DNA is TGCAGCGTTGGGCCCCAGGGATACGAGCAGTACTTC.

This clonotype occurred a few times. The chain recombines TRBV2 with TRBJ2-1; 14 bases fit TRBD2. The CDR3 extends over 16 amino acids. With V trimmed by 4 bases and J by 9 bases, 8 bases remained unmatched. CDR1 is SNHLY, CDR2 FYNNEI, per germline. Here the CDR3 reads CASSVQTSGGAGEQFF. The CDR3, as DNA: TGTGCCAGCAGTGTCCAGACTAGCGGGGGGGCCGGTGAGCAGTTCTTC.